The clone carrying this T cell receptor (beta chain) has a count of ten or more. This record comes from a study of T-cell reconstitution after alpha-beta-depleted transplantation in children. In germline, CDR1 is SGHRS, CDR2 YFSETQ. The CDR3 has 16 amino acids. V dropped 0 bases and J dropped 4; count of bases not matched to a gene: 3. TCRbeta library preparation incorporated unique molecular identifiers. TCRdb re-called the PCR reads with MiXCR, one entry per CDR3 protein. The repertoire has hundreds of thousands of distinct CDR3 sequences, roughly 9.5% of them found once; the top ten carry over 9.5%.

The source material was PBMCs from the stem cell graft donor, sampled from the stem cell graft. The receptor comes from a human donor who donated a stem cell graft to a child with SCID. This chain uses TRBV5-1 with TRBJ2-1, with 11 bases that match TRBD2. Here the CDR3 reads CASSLVASGGYNEQFF. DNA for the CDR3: TGCGCCAGCAGCTTGGTGGCTAGCGGGGGGTACAATGAGCAGTTCTTC.